The 28 T cell receptor beta chains below were found in one sample sequenced in a study of PD-L1 blockade in urothelial cancer. As to time point: peripheral blood 6 weeks after treatment start. Method: immunoSEQ multiplex PCR; TCRdb's copy keeps in-frame clones and lacks some. Among approximately 28,000 clones listed, approximately 81% were seen once. Sequencing was performed on PBMCs, taken around atezolizumab (anti-PD-L1) treatment. The source is a man between 65 and 85 years old with urothelial cancer.

The V call is TRBV30, the J call TRBJ1-6; 7 positions agree with TRBD1. The germline V gene has CDR1 GTSNPN and CDR2 SVGIG (reference sequence). The CDR3 spans 13 residues. Trimming removed 7 bases from V and 9 bases from J; junction bases left unmatched: 9. The CDR3 DNA is TGTGCCTCGGGACAGAAAAACCTTTCACCCCTCCACTTT. Translated: CASGQKNLSPLHF.

V gene TRBV5-1 combines with J gene TRBJ2-1; TRBD2 matches at 9 bases. This CDR3 comprises 15 residues. Germline V gene lookup returns CDR1 SGHRS and CDR2 YFSETQ. Trimming took 4 bases from V and 5 from J; bases not matched to a gene: 7. CDR3 amino acids: CASSPRPSGDNEQFF. CDR3 nucleotide sequence: TGCGCCAGCAGCCCCCGGCCTAGCGGGGACAATGAGCAGTTCTTC.

The chain employs TRBV19 and TRBJ1-5; D gene uncertain. The V end lost 4 bases, the J end lost 7 bases, and 17 bases lay between the germline ends. CDR1 is LNHDA and CDR2 is SQIVND in the germline V gene (reference sequence). This CDR3 has 15 residues. This CDR3 is CASSTFISAGQPQHF. The CDR3 DNA is TGTGCCAGTAGTACTTTTATCTCGGCGGGGCAGCCCCAGCATTTT.

This clone was seen a single time. The chain employs TRBV29-1 and TRBJ1-2, with TRBD1 as a possible D gene (6 bases). Germline V gene data show CDR1 as SQVTM and CDR2 as ANQGSEA. This CDR3 contains 13 residues. DNA for the CDR3: TGCAGTGGAAGAAGGGGGGGGCTCTATGGCTACACCTTC. It codes for CSGRRGGLYGYTF.

The chain is built from TRBV6-4 and TRBJ2-3, with 12 bases fitting TRBD2. V trimming: 6 bases; J trimming: 6 bases; junction bases outside the gene matches: 4. The CDR3 contains 14 residues. Germline values: CDR1 MRHNA, CDR2 SNTAGT. This CDR3 is CASRPTSGSDTQYF. CDR3 DNA: TGTGCCAGCAGACCGACTAGCGGGAGTGATACGCAGTATTTT.

The rearrangement links TRBV10-3 to TRBJ2-7, with TRBD1 matching over 11 bases. This CDR3 contains 15 residues. Trimming removed 5 bases from V and 3 bases from J; junction bases left unmatched: 6. Germline CDR1 reads ENHRY; CDR2 reads SYGVKD. CDR3 amino acids: CAISPGTGGYYEQYF. The CDR3 bases are TGTGCCATCAGTCCAGGGACAGGGGGGTACTACGAGCAGTACTTC.

J is TRBJ2-5 and V is TRBV7-3; tentatively, D is TRBD1 (5 bases). Germline V gene sequence: CDR1 SGHTA, CDR2 FQGTGA. This CDR3 is built from 13 residues. The germline V and J ends were trimmed by 2 bases and 2 bases, with 6 bases remaining between them. CDR3: CASSLRQQETQYF. The CDR3 DNA reads as TGTGCCAGCAGCTTACGACAGCAAGAGACCCAGTACTTC.

The genes are TRBV10-2 and TRBJ2-7; 7 nucleotides match TRBD1. This CDR3 contains 15 residues. V was clipped by 4 bases and J by 5 bases; unmatched bases: 11. The germline V gene has CDR1 WSHSY and CDR2 SAAADI. The CDR3 DNA sequence: TGCGCCAGCAGTGGTGGGGACAGAAGGTCGGACGAGCAGTACTTC. Translating it yields CASSGGDRRSDEQYF.

In the case of this clone: A junction end diverges from the germline sequence, so it may reflect a read error. This rearrangement joins TRBV7-2 to TRBJ2-1, with 12 bases fitting TRBD2. This CDR3 has 15 amino acids. Germline CDR1 SGHTA, CDR2 FQGNSA. The CDR3 coding sequence is TGTGCCAGCAGCCTAGCGGGAGGGCCCTCAAGAGAGCAGTTCTTC. It specifies CASSLAGGPSREQFF.

V usage is TRBV29-1 and J usage is TRBJ1-1, with D possibly TRBD1 on 6 matching bases. The CDR3 is 13 residues long. Germline V gives CDR1 SQVTM, CDR2 ANQGSEA. Trimming stripped 5 bases from V and 2 bases from J, with 12 bases between. CDR3 in DNA: TGCAGCGTTCGTGCACAGGGAAACACTGAAGCTTTCTTT. Amino acid sequence: CSVRAQGNTEAFF.

J is TRBJ2-7 and V is TRBV7-2; 8 nucleotides agree with TRBD1. The CDR3 consists of 15 residues. Trimming at V came to 4 bases and at J to 5 bases, leaving 10 bases not matched to a gene. Germline assignment: CDR1 SGHTA and CDR2 FQGNSA. CDR3: CASSSARGPGHEQYF. In DNA, the CDR3 is TGTGCCAGCAGCTCAGCCAGGGGGCCTGGACACGAGCAGTACTTC.

The chain has TRBV7-2 and TRBJ2-7; TRBD2 matches at 12 bases. CDR3 length: 15 residues. Germline lookup yields CDR1 SGHTA and CDR2 FQGNSA. V gave up 5 bases and J gave up 3 bases; unmatched junction bases: 5. The CDR3 region has the DNA TGTGCCAGCAGCAGAAGGACTAGCGGGAACTACGAGCAGTACTTC. Amino acid sequence: CASSRRTSGNYEQYF.

This clone has only a few counts. The chain employs TRBV5-1 and TRBJ1-2, with unresolved D. CDR1 is SGHRS and CDR2 is YFSETQ in the germline V gene. Trimming removed 4 bases at V and 4 bases at J, with 11 bases between. The CDR3 is 13 amino acids. CDR3 in DNA: TGCGCCAGCAGCCCCGAGGGTGTCTATGGCTACACCTTC. It yields the protein CASSPEGVYGYTF.

The chain employs TRBV6-5 and TRBJ1-3; D might be TRBD1 (5 bases). The germline CDR1 and CDR2 sequences are MNHEY and SVGAGI. The CDR3 totals 13 residues. The ends were cut back, 4 bases at V and 5 bases at J, with 9 bases in the middle. The CDR3 nucleotides are TGTGCCAGCAGTTCATCAGGGAGAAACACCATATATTTT. Protein product: CASSSSGRNTIYF.

This chain links TRBV27 with TRBJ2-1; 8 nucleotides line up with TRBD2. The CDR3 has 15 residues. CDR1 is MNHEY and CDR2 is SMNVEV in the germline V gene (reference sequence). V was clipped by 6 bases and J by 9 bases; unmatched bases: 13. The CDR3 here is CASRPGTRIVGEQFF. The CDR3 bases are TGTGCCAGCAGACCCGGGACTAGAATAGTGGGTGAGCAGTTCTTC.

V usage is TRBV6-1 and J usage is TRBJ1-2, with 7 bases matching TRBD1. The CDR3 spans 18 residues. Trimming at V came to 0 bases and at J to 0 bases, leaving 10 bases not matched to a gene. Germline V CDR1 and CDR2: MNHNS, SASEGT. CDR3 sequence reads: CASSEARRRGNTNYGYTF. The CDR3 DNA follows: TGTGCCAGCAGTGAAGCGCGTCGCAGGGGGAACACTAACTATGGCTACACCTTC.

This clone has only a few counts. This chain connects TRBV7-9 to TRBJ2-3; TRBD2 agrees at 7 bases. Germline lookup yields CDR1 SEHNR and CDR2 FQNEAQ (reference sequence). The CDR3 is 13 amino acids. The trim removed 5 bases at V and 3 bases at J, leaving 2 bases unmatched. CDR3 amino acids: CASSLGRTDTQYF. CDR3 DNA: TGTGCCAGCAGCCTCGGGAGGACAGATACGCAGTATTTT.

The gene calls are TRBV5-1 and TRBJ1-2, with D uncertain. The V end was cut by 0 bases, the J end by 2 bases, with 5 bases between. This CDR3 is built from 13 residues. Germline assignment: CDR1 SGHRS and CDR2 YFSETQ. The CDR3 loop is CASSLDRNYGYTF. For the CDR3, the DNA is TGCGCCAGCAGCTTGGACAGAAACTATGGCTACACCTTC.

The V call is TRBV2, the J call TRBJ2-7, with TRBD1 matching 11 bases. V lost 10 bases and J lost 9; bases outside the gene matches: 8. Germline CDR1 and CDR2: SNHLY and FYNNEI. This CDR3 has 12 amino acids. As DNA, the CDR3 is TGTGCCACAACCGGGACAGGGGGAGCGCAGTACTTC. Its translation is CATTGTGGAQYF. Full variable domain (outside the CDR3, taken from reference TRBV2 and TRBJ2-7): EPEVTQTPSHQVTQMGQEVILRCVPISNHLYFYWYRQILGQKVEFLVSFYNNEISEKSEIFDDQFSVERPDGSNFTLKIRSTKLEDSAMYFCATTGTGGAQYFGPGTRLTVT.

The chain joins TRBV11-2 to TRBJ2-1, with D perhaps TRBD1 (5 bases). The CDR3 totals 14 residues. V was clipped by 6 bases and J by 9 bases, with 18 bases between them. Germline-derived CDR1 and CDR2 are SGHAT and FQNNGV. Written as DNA, the CDR3 is TGTGCCAGCAGGAGCCCCAGGGAAAGACGTGAGCAGTTCTTC. Translation gives CASRSPRERREQFF.

V usage is TRBV14 and J usage is TRBJ1-1; 11 nucleotides match TRBD1. Germline CDR1 is SGHDN and CDR2 is FVKESK. CDR3 length equals 15 residues. The junction had 4 bases not matched to a gene; V was cut back by 3 bases and J by 4 bases. The CDR3 nucleotides read TGTGCCAGCAGCCAGGGACAGGGGGTCATCACTGAAGCTTTCTTT. Translation gives CASSQGQGVITEAFF.

V and J are TRBV5-1 and TRBJ1-1, with D maybe TRBD1 (6 bases). Germline V gene lookup returns CDR1 SGHRS and CDR2 YFSETQ. The CDR3 has 20 residues. V was clipped by 5 bases and J by 4 bases, with 33 bases between them. The CDR3: CASRSGAETRGFIQGTEAFF. In DNA, the CDR3 is TGCGCCAGCAGAAGCGGGGCGGAGACCAGGGGCTTCATACAAGGCACTGAAGCTTTCTTT.

The V gene is TRBV5-4, the J gene TRBJ1-1; unclear D gene. This CDR3 spans 15 amino acids. V lost 4 bases, J lost 1 base, and 14 bases lay in between. The germline V gene has CDR1 SGHNT and CDR2 YYREEE (reference sequence). The CDR3 DNA is TGTGCCAGCAGCACCGAAGACACACGGAACACTGAAGCTTTCTTT. It is translated as CASSTEDTRNTEAFF.

V gene TRBV2 combines with J gene TRBJ2-3, with 13 bases aligning to TRBD2. CDR1 is SNHLY and CDR2 is FYNNEI in the germline V gene. This CDR3 comprises 16 residues. The V and J ends lost 6 bases and 3 bases, in that order; junction bases with no gene match: 6. CDR3 bases: TGTGCCAGCAGGGGGGTGACTAGCGGGGGGACAGATACGCAGTATTTT. This encodes CASRGVTSGGTDTQYF.

The table lists this clone with a count of one. J is TRBJ1-4 and V is TRBV5-6; 8 positions agree with TRBD1. This CDR3 spans 12 amino acids. Germline V gene data show CDR1 as SGHDT and CDR2 as YYEEEE. V shed 0 bases, J shed 11 bases, and the junction held 0 bases outside the gene matches. In DNA form, the CDR3 reads TGTGCCAGCAGCTTGGCAGGGGGCAAACTGTTTTTT. The encoded protein is CASSLAGGKLFF. The entire variable domain, with the rest obtained from reference TRBV5-6 and TRBJ1-4, is as follows: DAGVTQSPTHLIKTRGQQVTLRCSPKSGHDTVSWYQQALGQGPQFIFQYYEEEERQRGNFPDRFSGHQFPNYSSELNVNALLLGDSALYLCASSLAGGKLFFGSGTQLSVL.

This clone turned up a few times. The genes are TRBV28 and TRBJ1-2, with 9 bases matching TRBD1. The CDR3 loop spans 15 amino acids. CDR1 MDHEN and CDR2 SYDVKM come from the germline V gene. V shed 6 bases and J 8 bases; nucleotides not matched to a gene: 13. CDR3 residues: CASRKTGGALEGYTF. CDR3 coding DNA: TGTGCCAGCAGGAAAACAGGGGGCGCGTTGGAAGGCTACACCTTC.

The rearrangement uses TRBV12-2 and TRBJ2-5; the table's D call TRBD2 went unverified against the DNA. TRBV12-2 represents a pseudogene. The CDR3 covers 15 residues. CDR3 DNA sequence: TGTGCAAGTCGCTTAGCAGGGCGGGGCCGGGAGACCCAGTACTTC. It is translated as CASRLAGRGRETQYF.

V usage is TRBV7-9 and J usage is TRBJ2-1; TRBD2 aligns across 8 bases. The CDR3 runs 14 residues. CDR1 is SEHNR, CDR2 FQNEAQ, per germline (reference sequence). With V trimmed by 7 bases and J by 7 bases, 9 bases remained unmatched. For the CDR3, the DNA is TGTGCCAGCACCTCGGGGGGGGGCAGGAATGAGCAGTTCTTC. As protein: CASTSGGGRNEQFF.